Presented here are 24 T cell receptor beta chains from one specimen sequenced in a study of T cell responses to AZD1222 COVID-19 vaccine. Clones were sequenced by immunoSEQ multiplex PCR, and TCRdb holds only the in-frame ones, with some missing. This sample carries about 180,000 clones, approximately 94% of them seen once, and the ten largest clones take more than 1.5%. The specimen was peripheral blood, collected 28 days after the second AZD1222 dose. These receptors were obtained from an adult who received the AZD1222 COVID-19 vaccine.

The chain joins TRBV5-1 to TRBJ2-3; 8 nucleotides match TRBD1. After removal of 4 bases from V and 6 bases from J, the junction contained 13 bases not matched to a gene. Germline V gives CDR1 SGHRS, CDR2 YFSETQ. The CDR3 is 16 residues long. The DNA for the CDR3 is TGCGCCAGCAGCGTACACCGGGACAGGCTTACGGATACGCAGTATTTT. Translation: CASSVHRDRLTDTQYF.

CDR3: CASRRYEGALGYTF. DNA for the CDR3: TGCGCCAGCAGAAGGTACGAAGGGGCGCTTGGCTACACCTTC. The V call is TRBV5-1, the J call TRBJ1-2, with D possibly being TRBD1 (5 bases). Looked up from germline, CDR1 is SGHRS and CDR2 is YFSETQ. The CDR3 loop spans 14 amino acids. Trimming took 5 bases from V and 7 from J, leaving 18 bases between them.

J is TRBJ1-2 and V is TRBV3-1 (or the pseudogene TRBV3-2), with 7 positions matching TRBD1. V gave up 4 bases and J gave up 3 bases; unmatched junction bases: 5. In germline, CDR1 is LGHDT, CDR2 YNNKEL (reference sequence). The length of the CDR3 is 14 residues. The chain's CDR3 is CASSLRQGDYGYTF. The CDR3 coding sequence is TGTGCCAGCAGCCTCCGACAGGGCGACTATGGCTACACCTTC.

A single count supports this clone. V usage is TRBV28 and J usage is TRBJ2-3; 7 nucleotides agree with TRBD2. The CDR3 spans 15 residues. V trimming: 5 bases; J trimming: 0 bases; junction bases outside the gene matches: 5. Germline CDR1 reads MDHEN; CDR2 reads SYDVKM. The CDR3 DNA sequence: TGTGCCAGCAGTCCCGCGGGGGTGAGCACAGATACGCAGTATTTT. Residues: CASSPAGVSTDTQYF.

V and J are TRBV28 and TRBJ1-1, with D hard to call. This CDR3 spans 13 amino acids. Trimming pared 5 bases from V and 6 bases from J, leaving 13 bases between. The germline CDR1 and CDR2 sequences are MDHEN and SYDVKM. CDR3 sequence (DNA): TGTGCCAGCAGTCTTATTATAGTCGCTGAAGCTTTCTTT. This gives the protein CASSLIIVAEAFF. Supplemented by reference TRBV28 and TRBJ1-1, the full variable domain reads DVKVTQSSRYLVKRTGEKVFLECVQDMDHENMFWYRQDPGLGLRLIYFSYDVKMKEKGDIPEGYSVSREKKERFSLILESASTNQTSMYLCASSLIIVAEAFFGQGTRLTVV.

A single count supports this clone. V and J are TRBV2 and TRBJ2-2, with 10 bases lining up with TRBD2. Germline CDR1 is SNHLY and CDR2 is FYNNEI. V trimming: 6 bases; J trimming: 7 bases; junction bases outside the gene matches: 8. The CDR3 loop spans 15 amino acids. This CDR3 is CASREREGPLGELFF. For the CDR3, the DNA is TGTGCCAGCAGAGAGCGGGAGGGCCCCCTCGGGGAGCTGTTTTTT.

V is TRBV13 and J is TRBJ1-3; the match to TRBD1 covers 8 bases. The ends lost 4 bases at V and 7 bases at J; junction bases unmatched: 12. This CDR3 has 16 amino acids. Germline lookup yields CDR1 PRHDT and CDR2 FYEKMQ (reference sequence). CDR3 sequence: CASSSIKWTGRNTIYF. CDR3 in DNA: TGTGCCAGCAGCTCTATAAAGTGGACAGGGAGGAACACCATATATTTT. The complete variable domain, with remaining parts taken from reference TRBV13 and TRBJ1-3, reads AAGVIQSPRHLIKEKRETATLKCYPIPRHDTVYWYQQGPGQDPQFLISFYEKMQSDKGSIPDRFSAQQFSDYHSELNMSSLELGDSALYFCASSSIKWTGRNTIYFGEGSWLTVV.

This clone was seen only once. The chain joins TRBV7-6 to TRBJ2-1, with D possibly being TRBD2 (6 bases). The CDR3 contains 17 residues. Germline V gene data show CDR1 as SGHVS and CDR2 as FNYEAQ. V was pared by 4 bases and J by 2 bases, with 18 bases between. CDR3 coding DNA: TGTGCCAGCAGCTACCGTTATAGGCGGGGCGCCTACAATGAGCAGTTCTTC. It yields the protein CASSYRYRRGAYNEQFF. Supplemented by reference TRBV7-6 and TRBJ2-1, the full variable domain reads GAGVSQSPRYKVTKRGQDVALRCDPISGHVSLYWYRQALGQGPEFLTYFNYEAQQDKSGLPNDRFSAERPEGSISTLTIQRTEQRDSAMYRCASSYRYRRGAYNEQFFGPGTRLTVL.

The rearrangement joins TRBV6-5 to TRBJ1-1; 7 nucleotides match TRBD1. The germline V gene has CDR1 MNHEY and CDR2 SVGAGI. V shed 5 bases, J shed 1 base, and the junction held 4 bases outside the gene matches. CDR3 length equals 14 residues. DNA for the CDR3: TGTGCCAGCAGTAACAGGGGCCAGAACACTGAAGCTTTCTTT. Its protein product is CASSNRGQNTEAFF.

DNA of the CDR3: TGCAGCGTTGCAGTTCGGTCCTACGAGCAGTACTTC. It is translated as CSVAVRSYEQYF. The chain carries TRBV29-1 and TRBJ2-7; D gene unclear. The CDR3 has 12 amino acids. Looked up from germline, CDR1 is SQVTM and CDR2 is ANQGSEA. The V and J ends lost 4 bases and 1 base respectively, with 8 bases between them.

The chain joins TRBV6-5 to TRBJ1-1; 7 bases are shared with TRBD1. This CDR3 has 13 amino acids. Germline lookup yields CDR1 MNHEY and CDR2 SVGAGI. J was trimmed by 6 bases and V by 6 bases; bases with no gene match: 7. Here the CDR3 DNA reads TGTGCCAGCAGCAAACAGGGGTCTCCTGAAGCTTTCTTT. Protein: CASSKQGSPEAFF.

The J gene is TRBJ1-2, the V gene TRBV3-1 (or the pseudogene TRBV3-2); 8 nucleotides align to TRBD1. Trimming cost V 7 bases and J 4 bases; bases outside gene matches: 8. In germline, CDR1 is LGHDT, CDR2 YNNKEL (reference sequence). The CDR3 is made up of 14 amino acids. CDR3 in DNA: TGTGCCAGCACCTACAGGGGGGGCGGCTATGGCTACACCTTC. Protein sequence: CASTYRGGGYGYTF.

This clone appeared a single time. This rearrangement joins TRBV28 to TRBJ1-5; 11 bases are shared with TRBD1. The CDR3 is 16 residues long. With V trimmed by 4 bases and J by 4 bases, 6 bases remained unmatched. Germline V gene sequence: CDR1 MDHEN, CDR2 SYDVKM. The CDR3 loop is CASSSSGTGGNQPQHF. In DNA form, the CDR3 reads TGTGCCAGCAGTTCCTCCGGGACAGGGGGAAATCAGCCCCAGCATTTT. Supplemented by reference TRBV28 and TRBJ1-5, the full variable domain reads DVKVTQSSRYLVKRTGEKVFLECVQDMDHENMFWYRQDPGLGLRLIYFSYDVKMKEKGDIPEGYSVSREKKERFSLILESASTNQTSMYLCASSSSGTGGNQPQHFGDGTRLSIL.

The V gene is TRBV7-2, the J gene TRBJ1-2; the D is unclear. Deletions cut 1 base from V and 1 base from J, with 7 bases between. Germline assignment: CDR1 SGHTA and CDR2 FQGNSA. The length of the CDR3 is 14 residues. The CDR3 protein is CASSLDGHNYGYTF. The CDR3 bases are TGTGCCAGCAGCTTAGATGGGCATAACTATGGCTACACCTTC.

CDR3 in DNA: TGTGCCAGCAGTGGTAGGAACACAGATACGCAGTATTTT. This gives the protein CASSGRNTDTQYF. This sequence joins TRBV25-1 and TRBJ2-3; D is uncertain. Germline-derived CDR1 and CDR2 are MGHDK and SYGVNS. V gave up 4 bases and J gave up 2 bases, with 7 bases separating them. The CDR3 consists of 13 residues.

As to this clone: Other DNA sequences within the sample encode an identical CDR3. The rearrangement uses TRBV12-3 or TRBV12-4 and TRBJ2-7; TRBD2 aligns across 7 bases. V shed 6 bases, J shed 9 bases, and the junction held 8 bases outside the gene matches. This CDR3 contains 12 residues. Written as DNA, the CDR3 is TGTGCCAGCAGCTCCGGGGGGAGGGGGCAGTACTTC. Translation gives CASSSGGRGQYF.

The chain recombines TRBV6-1 with TRBJ2-7; TRBD2 matches at 9 bases. The V gene's germline CDR1 is MNHNS and CDR2 SASEGT. This CDR3 is built from 15 residues. V lost 1 base to trimming and J lost 2 bases; unmatched junction nucleotides: 3. The CDR3 reads CASSEDIAGAYEQYF. Written as DNA, the CDR3 is TGTGCCAGCAGTGAAGACATAGCGGGAGCCTACGAGCAGTACTTC.

J is TRBJ2-2 and V is TRBV18; D is possibly TRBD1 (6 bases). This CDR3 is 14 amino acids long. Germline assignment: CDR1 KGHSH and CDR2 LQKENI. V lost 3 bases to trimming and J lost 4 bases, with 9 bases between them. CDR3 in amino acids: CASSPTGTTGELFF. The CDR3 DNA reads TGTGCCAGCTCACCTACAGGGACCACCGGGGAGCTGTTTTTT.

J is TRBJ1-1 and V is TRBV27, with 9 bases identical to TRBD1. The trim removed 6 bases at V and 6 bases at J, leaving 11 bases unmatched. The CDR3 extends over 15 amino acids. Germline values: CDR1 MNHEY, CDR2 SMNVEV (reference sequence). The CDR3 spells CASSRDRVGAPEAFF. In nucleotides, the CDR3 is TGTGCCAGCAGCCGGGACAGGGTCGGTGCGCCTGAAGCTTTCTTT.

The chain carries TRBV6-4 and TRBJ2-3; D may correspond to TRBD1 or TRBD2 (5 bases each). Germline loops: CDR1 MRHNA, CDR2 SNTAGT. The CDR3 is 13 amino acids. V gave up 10 bases and J gave up 1 base, with 12 bases separating them. The CDR3, as DNA: TGTGCCACCAGGGTCGGGGGCACAGATACGCAGTATTTT. It yields the protein CATRVGGTDTQYF.

V gene TRBV19 combines with J gene TRBJ2-7; the D is unclear. Germline-derived CDR1 and CDR2 are LNHDA and SQIVND (reference sequence). The CDR3 has 13 residues. V was shortened by 3 bases and J by 6 bases, with 12 bases between the two germline ends. The chain's CDR3 is CASSMGILFEQYF. CDR3 nucleotides: TGTGCCAGTAGTATGGGGATACTGTTCGAGCAGTACTTC.

The chain uses TRBV28 and TRBJ1-2; D perhaps matches TRBD1 (6 bases). The CDR3 totals 14 residues. The V end was cut by 5 bases, the J end by 8 bases, with 18 bases between. CDR1 is MDHEN and CDR2 is SYDVKM in the germline V gene. The CDR3 bases are TGTGCCAGCAGTCGAATATCAGGGGCAGACGGCTACACCTTC. Protein product: CASSRISGADGYTF.

The gene calls are TRBV7-6 and TRBJ1-4; D gene uncertain. Germline assignment: CDR1 SGHVS and CDR2 FNYEAQ. The CDR3 sequence is 15 residues long. V lost 2 bases and J lost 8, with 15 bases in between. The CDR3 nucleotides read TGTGCCAGCAGCTTAACCGGGCCTGGAGGGGAAAAACTGTTTTTT. Encoded protein: CASSLTGPGGEKLFF.

This clone was observed once. The chain recombines TRBV19 with TRBJ1-2; unclear D gene. The germline V and J ends were trimmed by 0 bases and 5 bases, with 16 bases remaining between them. The germline V gene encodes CDR1 LNHDA and CDR2 SQIVND (reference sequence). The CDR3 consists of 16 residues. The CDR3 DNA sequence: TGTGCCAGTAGTATAGATACATCAGCAAAGGGATATGGCTACACCTTC. Translated: CASSIDTSAKGYGYTF.